The clone carrying this T cell receptor beta chain has a single count. Its specificity is not known. This entry is derived from a study of shared clonotypes between healthy human individuals. Healthy HIV-negative adults without recent acute infections or vaccinations served as donors. Deep level was the assay's run setting. Sequenced by immunoSEQ multiplex PCR; TCRdb stores in-frame clones only, minus some. Of about 180,000 clones in the sample, around 93% are singletons; the top ten hold more than 0.06%. The germline V gene encodes CDR1 KGHSH and CDR2 LQKENI. This CDR3 comprises 15 residues. Study conclusions and caveats: Deeper or shallower sequencing was expected to change how clonotypes are shared among donors.

The sequenced sample consisted of naive CD4+ T cells sorted from blood. The subset: CD45RA+ positively selected. The V and J genes are TRBV18 and TRBJ2-5; D possibly corresponds to TRBD2 (5 bases). Matching the DNA end better, TRBJ2-7 makes the J call doubtful. The TCR was taken from a woman between 25 and 40 years old in good health. The CDR3, as DNA: TGTGCCAGCTCACCACGCGAAGGGTCCCGGGGCGAGCAGTACTTC. Its protein product is CASSPREGSRGEQYF.